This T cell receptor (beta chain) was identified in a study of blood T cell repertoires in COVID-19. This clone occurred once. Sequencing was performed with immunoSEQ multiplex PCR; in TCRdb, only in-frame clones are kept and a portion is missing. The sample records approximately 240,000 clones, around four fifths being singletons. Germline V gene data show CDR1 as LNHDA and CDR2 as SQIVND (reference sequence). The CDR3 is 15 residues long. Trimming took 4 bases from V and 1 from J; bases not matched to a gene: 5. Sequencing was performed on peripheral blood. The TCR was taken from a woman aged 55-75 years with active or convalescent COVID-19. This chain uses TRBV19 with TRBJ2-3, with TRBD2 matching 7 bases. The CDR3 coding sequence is TGTGCCAGTAGTAACGCGGGAGCGGGCACAGATACGCAGTATTTT. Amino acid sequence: CASSNAGAGTDTQYF.